This paragraph reports one T cell receptor beta chain. Assay: immunoSEQ multiplex PCR; the TCRdb copy retains only in-frame clones and omits some. The repertoire holds roughly 500,000 clones, more than 85% seen once, with more than 7.5% in the top ten. This record comes from a study of blood T cell repertoires in COVID-19. This CDR3 is built from 16 residues. Germline lookup yields CDR1 SGHTA and CDR2 FQGNSA. V was clipped by 4 bases and J by 0 bases, with 13 bases between them. The chain uses TRBV7-2 and TRBJ2-4; no clear D gene. The sample taken for sequencing was PBMCs or T cells enriched from blood (not recorded which). The receptor comes from an older woman who had recovered from COVID-19. This chain's CDR3 is CASSSRITLAKNIQYF. The CDR3 DNA follows: TGTGCCAGCAGCTCGCGCATAACGCTAGCCAAAAACATTCAGTACTTC.